Listed below are T cell receptor beta chains from one sample, sequenced in a study of T-cell reconstitution after alpha-beta-depleted transplantation in children. TCRdb re-analysed the PCR reads in MiXCR, keeping a single row per CDR3 protein. The sample lists approximately 210,000 distinct CDR3 sequences, about 14% occurring once. Sequences were derived from PBMCs from the stem cell graft donor, sampled from the stem cell graft. These receptors originate from a human donor who donated a stem cell graft to a child with acute lymphoblastic leukemia. CDR3s leave out the opening cysteine and the closing phenylalanine or tryptophan.

v_gene	j_gene	CDR3aa
TRBV7-2	TRBJ2-7	ASSPPVRQVSSYEQY
TRBV19	TRBJ1-5	ASSISTPLGPQH
TRBV5-4	TRBJ2-1	ASSLGGPHNEQF
TRBV19	TRBJ1-2	ASSHQGGGRYGYT
TRBV5-1	TRBJ2-5	ASSLGQPQRPQETQY
TRBV6-5	TRBJ2-7	ASSLQGQGYEQY
TRBV29-1	TRBJ1-1	SVKQGAWAEAF
TRBV5-1	TRBJ2-1	ASSWAYNEQF
TRBV29-1	TRBJ2-7	SVIAGQASYEQY
TRBV5-1	TRBJ2-2	ASSLGDVHPGELF
TRBV5-1	TRBJ2-1	ASSFVVGTTYNEQF
TRBV11-3	TRBJ1-1	ASSPQGEMNTEAF
TRBV5-5	TRBJ1-5	ASSEIPGGGVGQPQH
TRBV7-2	TRBJ2-5	ASSLPVGTQY
TRBV12-3/TRBV12-4	TRBJ2-1	ASSFGLASAMDEQF
TRBV29-1	TRBJ2-1	SVVPSGRMDEQF
TRBV19	TRBJ2-6	ASSIGILSSGANVLT
TRBV20-1	TRBJ1-5	SVRPGRGQPQH
TRBV7-9	TRBJ2-7	ASNPSGDIYEQY
TRBV5-1	TRBJ2-5	ASSWASQETQY
TRBV27	TRBJ2-1	ASSLGLSGNEQF
TRBV29-1	TRBJ2-7	SVGKDYEQY
TRBV18	TRBJ2-7	ASSPSAGQRDEQY
TRBV29-1	TRBJ1-1	SVEAGKNTEAF
TRBV12-3/TRBV12-4	TRBJ2-7	ASSSKGQGIREQY
TRBV5-1	TRBJ1-3	ASSLEQVGGNTIY
TRBV25-1	TRBJ1-1	ASSDQIEAF
TRBV12-3/TRBV12-4	TRBJ2-7	ASRTSGRTYEQY
TRBV19	TRBJ2-7	ASSPTTYYEQY
TRBV18	TRBJ2-1	ASSPLFIRAGRYNEQF
TRBV5-1	TRBJ2-1	ASRTSGVSYNEQF
TRBV7-2	TRBJ2-7	ASSYQTSSYEQY
TRBV7-8	TRBJ1-5	ASSLVPISAQGFQPQH
TRBV11-2	TRBJ1-2	ASSSTVRQGGYT
TRBV29-1	TRBJ1-4	SVDAGQGYEKLF
TRBV20-1	TRBJ2-5	SAGGPAAETQY
TRBV2	TRBJ2-1	ASTWGADEQF
TRBV12-3/TRBV12-4	TRBJ1-1	ASRAWGHTEAF
TRBV2	TRBJ2-7	ASSSVRAGEQY
TRBV10-3	TRBJ2-7	AISESAEGSSYEQY
TRBV12-3/TRBV12-4	TRBJ2-7	ASSSQDRNEQY
TRBV4-2	TRBJ1-2	ASSPQVGYGYT
TRBV20-1	TRBJ1-1	SAREIGVEAF
TRBV5-1	TRBJ2-1	ASSLGRDDNEQF
TRBV11-2	TRBJ1-1	ASSANRGLSMNTEAF
TRBV7-9	TRBJ2-3	ASSFPYTDTQY
TRBV20-1	TRBJ2-1	SVAPGSNEQF
TRBV29-1	TRBJ1-1	SVEEPPNTEAF
TRBV3-1	TRBJ2-3	ASCPPSAMTDTQY
TRBV5-1	TRBJ1-1	ASHGTGGDEAF